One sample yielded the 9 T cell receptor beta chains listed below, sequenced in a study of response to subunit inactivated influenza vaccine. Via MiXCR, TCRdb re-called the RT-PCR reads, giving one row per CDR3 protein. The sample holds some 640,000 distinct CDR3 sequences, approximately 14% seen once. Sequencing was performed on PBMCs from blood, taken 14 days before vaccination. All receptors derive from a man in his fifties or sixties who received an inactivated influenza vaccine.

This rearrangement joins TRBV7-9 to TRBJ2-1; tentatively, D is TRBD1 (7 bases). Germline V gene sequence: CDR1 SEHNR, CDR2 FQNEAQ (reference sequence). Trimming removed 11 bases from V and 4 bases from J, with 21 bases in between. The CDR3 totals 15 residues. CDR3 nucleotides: TGTGCCCTCGGGGGTCCGGGACAGCAATACAATGAGCAGTTCTTC. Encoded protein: CALGGPGQQYNEQFF.

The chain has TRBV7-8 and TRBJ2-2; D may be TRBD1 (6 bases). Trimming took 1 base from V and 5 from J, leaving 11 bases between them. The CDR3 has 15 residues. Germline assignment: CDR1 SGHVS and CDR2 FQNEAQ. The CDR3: CASSLVPQGTGELFF. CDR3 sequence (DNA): TGTGCCAGCAGCTTAGTTCCACAGGGAACCGGGGAGCTGTTTTTT.

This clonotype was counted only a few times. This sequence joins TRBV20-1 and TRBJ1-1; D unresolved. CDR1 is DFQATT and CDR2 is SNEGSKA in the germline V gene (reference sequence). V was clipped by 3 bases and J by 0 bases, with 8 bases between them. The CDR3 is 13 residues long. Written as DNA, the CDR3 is TGCAGTGCTAGGTTCAGTATGAACACTGAAGCTTTCTTT. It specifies CSARFSMNTEAFF.

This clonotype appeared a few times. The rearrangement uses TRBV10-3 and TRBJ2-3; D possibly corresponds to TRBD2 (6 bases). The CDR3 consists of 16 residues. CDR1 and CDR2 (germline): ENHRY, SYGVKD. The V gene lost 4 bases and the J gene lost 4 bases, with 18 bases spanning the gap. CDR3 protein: CAISGDRAGEADTQYF. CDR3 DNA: TGTGCCATCAGTGGGGACCGGGCTGGGGAGGCAGATACGCAGTATTTT.

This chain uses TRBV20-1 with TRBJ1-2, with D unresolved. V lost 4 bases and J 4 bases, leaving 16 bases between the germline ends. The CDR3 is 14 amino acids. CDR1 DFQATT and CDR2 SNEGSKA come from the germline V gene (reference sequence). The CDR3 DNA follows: TGCAGTGCTATGGCACTGGATGGTCTCTATGGCTACACCTTC. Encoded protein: CSAMALDGLYGYTF.

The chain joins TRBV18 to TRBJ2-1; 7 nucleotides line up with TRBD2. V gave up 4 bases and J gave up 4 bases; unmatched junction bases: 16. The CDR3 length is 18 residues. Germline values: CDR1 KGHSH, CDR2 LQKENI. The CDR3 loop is CASSRAGATRRVYNEQFF. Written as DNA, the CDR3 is TGTGCCAGCTCACGGGCGGGAGCCACCCGTCGGGTTTACAATGAGCAGTTCTTC.

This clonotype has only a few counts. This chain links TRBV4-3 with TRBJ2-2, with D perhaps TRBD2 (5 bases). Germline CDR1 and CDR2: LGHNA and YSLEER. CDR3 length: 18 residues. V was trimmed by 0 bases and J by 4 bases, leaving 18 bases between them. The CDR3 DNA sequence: TGCGCCAGCAGCCAAGAATTCGTGTTGGGCGGGCCCACCGGGGAGCTGTTTTTT. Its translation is CASSQEFVLGGPTGELFF.

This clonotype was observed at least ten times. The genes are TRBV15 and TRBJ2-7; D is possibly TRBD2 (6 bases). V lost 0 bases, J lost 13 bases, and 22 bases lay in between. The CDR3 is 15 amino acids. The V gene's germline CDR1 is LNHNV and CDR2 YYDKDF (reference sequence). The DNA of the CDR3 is TGTGCCACCAGCAGAGATCCAGGGATTAGCCGGGAGCGATACTTC. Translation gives CATSRDPGISRERYF.

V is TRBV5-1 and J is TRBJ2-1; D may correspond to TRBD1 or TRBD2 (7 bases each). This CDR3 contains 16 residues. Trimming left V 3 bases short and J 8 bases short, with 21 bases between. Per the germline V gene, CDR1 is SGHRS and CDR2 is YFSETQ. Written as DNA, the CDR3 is TGCGCCAGCAGCTCCTTCCAGGGGGGGGCCGGGGATGAGCAGTTCTTC. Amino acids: CASSSFQGGAGDEQFF.